This entry lists 11 T cell receptor beta chains sequenced from one sample in a study of CD8 T cells in Susac syndrome. When the RNA was reverse transcribed, random hexamers were used with an input of about 0.45 to 1 ug. MiXCR was run by TCRdb on the immunoSEQ multiplex PCR reads, yielding one entry per CDR3 protein. Seen here are under 150,000 distinct CDR3 sequences, 95% observed once, and the top ten hold 0.14%. The sequenced sample was CD4+ T cells from PBMCs. These receptors were obtained from a human donor with Susac syndrome.

The genes are TRBV18 and TRBJ1-2; 9 bases align to TRBD1. Per germline, CDR1 KGHSH and CDR2 LQKENI. The trim removed 2 bases at V and 3 bases at J, leaving 4 bases unmatched. This CDR3 is built from 15 residues. The CDR3 DNA reads as TGTGCCAGCTCACCAGGGACAGGGTCGGACTATGGCTACACCTTC. This translates into CASSPGTGSDYGYTF.

This clonotype was detected once. V and J are TRBV5-1 and TRBJ2-1, with a possible D match to TRBD2 (6 bases). The CDR3 spans 15 residues. Trimming took 0 bases from V and 7 from J, leaving 14 bases between them. Germline V CDR1 and CDR2: SGHRS, YFSETQ. The CDR3 DNA reads TGCGCCAGCAGCTTGGCCGTGGGGGGTGGGAATGAGCAGTTCTTC. This codes for CASSLAVGGGNEQFF.

The chain combines TRBV19 with TRBJ2-3; a weak D match, TRBD2 (5 bases). The CDR3 is 15 residues long. Germline assignment: CDR1 LNHDA and CDR2 SQIVND (reference sequence). With 3 bases removed from V and 4 bases from J, the gap between germline ends came to 14 bases. The CDR3 sequence: CASSIRAGQADTQYF. For the CDR3, the DNA is TGTGCCAGTAGTATTAGGGCGGGCCAGGCAGATACGCAGTATTTT. Supplemented by reference TRBV19 and TRBJ2-3, the full variable domain reads DGGITQSPKYLFRKEGQNVTLSCEQNLNHDAMYWYRQDPGQGLRLIYYSQIVNDFQKGDIAEGYSVSREKKESFPLTVTSAQKNPTAFYLCASSIRAGQADTQYFGPGTRLTVL.

V gene TRBV29-1 combines with J gene TRBJ2-7; 9 nucleotides line up with TRBD1. The CDR3 covers 14 residues. Germline-derived CDR1 and CDR2 are SQVTM and ANQGSEA. V was clipped by 6 bases and J by 0 bases; unmatched bases: 6. The CDR3 nucleotides are TGCAGCGTGAGGGACAGGGAGTACTCCTACGAGCAGTACTTC. Translation gives CSVRDREYSYEQYF.

The chain's CDR3 is CASSEFSGGAGEQFF. CDR3 bases: TGTGCCAGCAGTGAATTTAGCGGGGGGGCCGGTGAGCAGTTCTTC. This chain joins TRBV7-3 and TRBJ2-1; 11 nucleotides line up with TRBD2. Germline lookup yields CDR1 SGHTA and CDR2 FQGTGA. This CDR3 spans 15 amino acids. V lost 6 bases and J lost 9; bases outside the gene matches: 10.

The gene calls are TRBV30 and TRBJ2-7; no clear D gene. Deletions cut 3 bases from V and 2 bases from J, with 8 bases between. The CDR3 runs to 12 residues. Per the germline V gene, CDR1 is GTSNPN and CDR2 is SVGIG (reference sequence). CDR3 region: CAWSSGAYEQYF. The CDR3 region has the DNA TGTGCCTGGAGCAGTGGCGCCTACGAGCAGTACTTC.

The chain links TRBV2 to TRBJ1-1; no clear D. With 5 bases removed from V and 1 base from J, the gap between germline ends came to 8 bases. Germline CDR1 reads SNHLY; CDR2 reads FYNNEI. CDR3 length: 13 amino acids. The CDR3, as DNA: TGTGCCAGCAGTTGGCACCAGAACACTGAAGCTTTCTTT. As protein: CASSWHQNTEAFF.

The chain combines TRBV20-1 with TRBJ2-7, with D maybe TRBD2 (5 bases). V was pared by 5 bases and J by 2 bases, with 7 bases between. This CDR3 has 11 amino acids. CDR1 is DFQATT, CDR2 SNEGSKA, per germline (reference sequence). In DNA, the CDR3 is TGCAGTGCTTATAGCGCCTACGAGCAGTACTTC. Encoded protein: CSAYSAYEQYF.

The CDR3 DNA reads TGTGCCAGCAGCCCAGGGGGTGGACAGTCCAGGGAGACCCAGTACTTC. Amino acid sequence: CASSPGGGQSRETQYF. V is TRBV9 and J is TRBJ2-5; 7 nucleotides agree with TRBD1. Germline V gene lookup returns CDR1 SGDLS and CDR2 YYNGEE. CDR3 length: 16 amino acids. Trimming cost V 4 bases and J 5 bases; bases outside gene matches: 14.

V usage is TRBV30 and J usage is TRBJ2-1; D assignment may be TRBD1 or TRBD2 (10 bases each). Germline V gives CDR1 GTSNPN, CDR2 SVGIG (reference sequence). The CDR3 sequence is 20 residues long. The V gene lost 3 bases and the J gene lost 1 base, with 28 bases spanning the gap. The CDR3 bases are TGTGCCTGGAGAAGGACAGGGGGGACCTATAGCGGGGGGTCCTACAATGAGCAGTTCTTC. This sequence encodes CAWRRTGGTYSGGSYNEQFF.

The chain uses TRBV2 and TRBJ2-6, with D maybe TRBD1 (6 bases). CDR1 is SNHLY, CDR2 FYNNEI, per germline. V lost 5 bases and J 0 bases, leaving 14 bases between the germline ends. The CDR3 runs 17 residues. For the CDR3, the DNA is TGTGCCAGCAGTACCGGACAGCGCCTCTCTGGGGCCAACGTCCTGACTTTC. Translated, it gives CASSTGQRLSGANVLTF. Looking up the rest from reference TRBV2 and TRBJ2-6 gives the full variable domain: EPEVTQTPSHQVTQMGQEVILRCVPISNHLYFYWYRQILGQKVEFLVSFYNNEISEKSEIFDDQFSVERPDGSNFTLKIRSTKLEDSAMYFCASSTGQRLSGANVLTFGAGSRLTVL.